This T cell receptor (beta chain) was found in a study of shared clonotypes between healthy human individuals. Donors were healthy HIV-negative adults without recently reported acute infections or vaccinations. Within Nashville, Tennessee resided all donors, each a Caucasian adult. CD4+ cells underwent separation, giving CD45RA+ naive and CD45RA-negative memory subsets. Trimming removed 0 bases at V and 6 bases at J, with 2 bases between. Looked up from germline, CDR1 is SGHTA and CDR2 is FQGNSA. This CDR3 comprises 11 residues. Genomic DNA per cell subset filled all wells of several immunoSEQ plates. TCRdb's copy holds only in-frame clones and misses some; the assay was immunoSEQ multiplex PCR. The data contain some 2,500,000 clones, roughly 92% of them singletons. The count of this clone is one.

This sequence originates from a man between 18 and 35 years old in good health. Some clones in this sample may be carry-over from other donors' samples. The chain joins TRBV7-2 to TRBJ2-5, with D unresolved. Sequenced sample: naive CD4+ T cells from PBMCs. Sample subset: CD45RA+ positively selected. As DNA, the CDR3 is TGTGCCAGCAGCTTAGCCAAGACCCAGTACTTC. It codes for CASSLAKTQYF.